The T cell receptor beta chain described here comes from a study of T cell responses to AZD1222 COVID-19 vaccine. Sequenced by immunoSEQ multiplex PCR; TCRdb stores in-frame clones only, minus some. The sample shows 80,000 to 90,000 clones, 85% to 90% of them seen only once. The CDR3 extends over 12 residues, inclusive of both ends. Looked up from germline, CDR1 is SGHNT and CDR2 is YENEEA. This clone has a single count. This CDR3 fails to terminate in the conserved phenylalanine or tryptophan, so it likely reflects a read error. It is unclear where the CDR3 begins or ends on the DNA, so no DNA is shown, and the CDR3 is as TCRdb lists it.

The chain employs TRBV11-3 and TRBJ1-4. This receptor was obtained from an adult who received the AZD1222 COVID-19 vaccine. The input for sequencing was peripheral blood, taken 28 days after the second AZD1222 dose. Here the CDR3 reads CASSLRGPTLRL.